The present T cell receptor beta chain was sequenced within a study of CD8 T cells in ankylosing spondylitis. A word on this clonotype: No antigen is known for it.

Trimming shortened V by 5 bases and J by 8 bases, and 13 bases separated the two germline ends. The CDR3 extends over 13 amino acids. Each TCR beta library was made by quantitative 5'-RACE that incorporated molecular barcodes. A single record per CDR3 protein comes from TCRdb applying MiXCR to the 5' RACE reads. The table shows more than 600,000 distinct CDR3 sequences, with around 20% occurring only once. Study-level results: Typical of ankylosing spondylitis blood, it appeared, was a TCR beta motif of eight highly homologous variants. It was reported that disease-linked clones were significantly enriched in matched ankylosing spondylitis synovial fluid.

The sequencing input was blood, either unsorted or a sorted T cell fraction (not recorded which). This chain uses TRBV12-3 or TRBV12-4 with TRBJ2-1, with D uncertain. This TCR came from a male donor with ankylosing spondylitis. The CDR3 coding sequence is TGTGCCAGCAGTACAGAAATCACGTATGAGCAGTTCTTC. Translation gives CASSTEITYEQFF.